One and the same sample provided the 14 T cell receptor beta chains below, sequenced in a study of early T cells in non-severe SARS-CoV-2 infection. Each CDR3 protein gets one entry after TCRdb re-called the 5' RACE reads with MiXCR. Of 20,000 to 25,000 distinct CDR3 sequences listed, roughly 5.3% are singletons. Sequencing input: whole blood. These receptors were taken from an adult who was a healthcare worker with PCR-confirmed SARS-CoV-2 infection or an uninfected control (not recorded which).

There are many counts of this clonotype. This chain links TRBV4-1 with TRBJ1-5; D is undetermined. V shed 1 base and J shed 1 base, with 11 bases lying between them. Germline values: CDR1 MGHRA, CDR2 YSYEKL. The CDR3 runs 16 residues. The CDR3 coding sequence is TGCGCCAGCAGCCAAGCCAGATTGGGGAGCAATCAGCCCCAGCATTTT. Encoded protein: CASSQARLGSNQPQHF.

Concerning this clonotype itself: One base away lies a much larger clone, so this may be a sequencing read error. This rearrangement joins TRBV24-1 to TRBJ2-1; TRBD2 might be the D (5 bases). The CDR3 is 14 residues long. Germline V lookup: CDR1 KGHDR, CDR2 SFDVKD. V was cut by 5 bases and J by 6 bases, with 13 bases left in between. The CDR3 sequence is CATSVQTRTNEQFF. In DNA, the CDR3 is TGTGCCACCAGTGTTCAAACTAGGACCAATGAGCAGTTCTTC.

This clonotype was observed a few times. The rearrangement uses TRBV12-3 or TRBV12-4 and TRBJ2-3; tentative D call: TRBD2 (6 bases). V lost 5 bases and J lost 4, with 13 bases in between. The CDR3 runs to 14 residues. CDR3: CASSRGGKADTQYF. The CDR3 DNA reads as TGTGCCAGCAGTCGCGGAGGGAAAGCAGATACGCAGTATTTT.

This clonotype was counted ten times or more. The chain employs TRBV7-9 and TRBJ1-2, with D perhaps TRBD1 (5 bases). CDR3 length: 15 residues. Trimming removed 0 bases from V and 2 bases from J, with 10 bases in between. Germline lookup yields CDR1 SEHNR and CDR2 FQNEAQ (reference sequence). The CDR3 coding sequence is TGTGCCAGCAGCTTAGCGACGCAGGGAAACTATGGCTACACCTTC. Translated, it gives CASSLATQGNYGYTF.

This clonotype was detected many times. V and J are TRBV19 and TRBJ2-3; D gene unclear. V shed 3 bases and J shed 1 base, with 11 bases lying between them. Looked up from germline, CDR1 is LNHDA and CDR2 is SQIVND (reference sequence). CDR3 size: 15 residues. DNA for the CDR3: TGTGCCAGTAGTATCCGAGGACCCCGCACAGATACGCAGTATTTT. This sequence encodes CASSIRGPRTDTQYF.

In its sample, this clonotype was seen a few times. V usage is TRBV7-8 and J usage is TRBJ2-5, with D possibly being TRBD2 (5 bases). Germline lookup yields CDR1 SGHVS and CDR2 FQNEAQ. Deletions cut 3 bases from V and 5 bases from J, with 13 bases between. This CDR3 has 14 residues. CDR3 bases: TGTGCCAGCAGCTTGATAAGGGAGCAGGAGACCCAGTACTTC. This codes for CASSLIREQETQYF.

This clonotype was found a few times. The chain employs TRBV2 and TRBJ2-7; 8 bases are a match to TRBD1. Per the germline V gene, CDR1 is SNHLY and CDR2 is FYNNEI. The V segment lost 5 bases and the J segment 6 bases; nucleotides outside the gene matches: 6. CDR3 length equals 13 residues. CDR3 sequence: CASSPSTGGEQYF. The CDR3 bases are TGTGCCAGCAGTCCTTCTACAGGGGGCGAGCAGTACTTC.

This clonotype was recorded at least ten times. The chain links TRBV6-5 to TRBJ1-4; D is unclear. The CDR3 consists of 16 residues. Trimming pared 0 bases from V and 0 bases from J, leaving 8 bases between. Germline V gene sequence: CDR1 MNHEY, CDR2 SVGAGI. For the CDR3, the DNA is TGTGCCAGCAGTTACTCGATGTATTCAACTAATGAAAAACTGTTTTTT. Protein sequence: CASSYSMYSTNEKLFF.

This clonotype was recorded at least ten times. This sequence joins TRBV28 and TRBJ2-6; D not resolved. V lost 7 bases and J 0 bases, leaving 4 bases between the germline ends. In germline, CDR1 is MDHEN, CDR2 SYDVKM. This CDR3 spans 13 amino acids. The CDR3 DNA sequence: TGTGCCAGCACCCTCTCTGGGGCCAACGTCCTGACTTTC. Translated: CASTLSGANVLTF.

This clonotype was recorded at least ten times. The genes are TRBV7-9 and TRBJ1-4, with a tentative D call TRBD1 (6 bases). Trimming cost V 5 bases and J 5 bases, with 15 bases left between them. The germline CDR1 and CDR2 sequences are SEHNR and FQNEAQ (reference sequence). This CDR3 has 15 amino acids. CDR3 region: CASSPPTDRNEKLFF. The CDR3 coding sequence is TGTGCCAGCAGCCCACCGACGGACAGAAATGAAAAACTGTTTTTT.

This clonotype was seen ten or more times. The chain carries TRBV29-1 and TRBJ1-1; D is unresolved. CDR3 length: 12 residues. Trimming cost V 4 bases and J 8 bases, with 14 bases left between them. Germline CDR1 SQVTM, CDR2 ANQGSEA. As DNA, the CDR3 is TGCAGCGTTGCTCCCTCTCTTGTGGAAGCTTTCTTT. The encoded protein is CSVAPSLVEAFF.

The sample holds many counts of this clonotype. This chain links TRBV6-5 with TRBJ1-4, with D unclear. V dropped 10 bases and J dropped 8 bases, with 23 bases sitting between them. Per germline, CDR1 MNHEY and CDR2 SVGAGI. The CDR3 runs to 15 residues. The CDR3 loop is CATAASGGRREKLFF. The DNA of the CDR3 is TGTGCCACCGCGGCGAGTGGAGGGCGCCGAGAAAAACTGTTTTTT.

This clonotype was counted many times. The gene calls are TRBV5-8 and TRBJ1-1; weak D call: TRBD1 (6 bases). Per the germline V gene, CDR1 is SGHTS and CDR2 is YDEGEE. Trimming shortened V by 3 bases and J by 5 bases, and 17 bases separated the two germline ends. The CDR3 has 15 residues. CDR3: CASSSGGGRLTEAFF. The CDR3 coding sequence is TGTGCCAGCAGCTCAGGCGGGGGGCGCTTGACTGAAGCTTTCTTT. Complete variable domain (other parts from reference TRBV5-8 and TRBJ1-1): EAGVTQSPTHLIKTRGQQATLRCSPISGHTSVYWYQQALGLGLQFLLWYDEGEERNRGNFPPRFSGRQFPNYSSELNVNALELEDSALYLCASSSGGGRLTEAFFGQGTRLTVV.

The sample holds a few counts of this clonotype. V gene TRBV10-3 combines with J gene TRBJ1-1, with D unclear. The CDR3 runs 13 residues. V was pared by 3 bases and J by 5 bases, with 10 bases between. CDR1 and CDR2 (germline): ENHRY, SYGVKD. CDR3 loop: CAISDGVGTEAFF. CDR3 coding DNA: TGTGCCATCAGTGATGGGGTCGGAACTGAAGCTTTCTTT.